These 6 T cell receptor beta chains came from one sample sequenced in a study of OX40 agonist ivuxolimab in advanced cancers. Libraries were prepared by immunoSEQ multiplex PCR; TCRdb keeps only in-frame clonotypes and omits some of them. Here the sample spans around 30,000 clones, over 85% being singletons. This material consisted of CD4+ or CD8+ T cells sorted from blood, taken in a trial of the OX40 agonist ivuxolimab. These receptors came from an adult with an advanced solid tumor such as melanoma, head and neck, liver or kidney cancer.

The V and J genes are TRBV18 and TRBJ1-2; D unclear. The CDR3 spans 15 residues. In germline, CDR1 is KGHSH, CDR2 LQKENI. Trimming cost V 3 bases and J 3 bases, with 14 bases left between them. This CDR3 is CASSPLGRPDYGYTF. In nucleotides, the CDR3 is TGTGCCAGCTCACCTCTCGGACGGCCGGACTATGGCTACACCTTC.

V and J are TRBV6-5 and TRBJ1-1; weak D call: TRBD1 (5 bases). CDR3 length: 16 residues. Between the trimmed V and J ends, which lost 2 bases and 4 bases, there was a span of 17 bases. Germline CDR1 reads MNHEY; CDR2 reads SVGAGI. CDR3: CASSYGSEGRGTEAFF. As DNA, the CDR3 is TGTGCCAGCAGTTACGGGTCCGAAGGGAGGGGCACTGAAGCTTTCTTT.

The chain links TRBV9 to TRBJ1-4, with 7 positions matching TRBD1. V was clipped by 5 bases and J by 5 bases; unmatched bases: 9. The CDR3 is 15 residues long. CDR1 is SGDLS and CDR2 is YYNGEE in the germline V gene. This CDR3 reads CASSPGQLTNEKLFF. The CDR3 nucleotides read TGTGCCAGCAGTCCGGGACAGCTCACGAATGAAAAACTGTTTTTT.

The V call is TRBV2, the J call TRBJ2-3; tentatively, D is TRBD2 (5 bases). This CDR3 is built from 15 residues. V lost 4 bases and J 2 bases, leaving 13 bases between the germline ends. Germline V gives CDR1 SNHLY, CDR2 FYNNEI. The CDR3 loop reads CASSAAPGNTDTQYF. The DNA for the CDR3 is TGTGCCAGCAGTGCCGCCCCGGGGAACACAGATACGCAGTATTTT.

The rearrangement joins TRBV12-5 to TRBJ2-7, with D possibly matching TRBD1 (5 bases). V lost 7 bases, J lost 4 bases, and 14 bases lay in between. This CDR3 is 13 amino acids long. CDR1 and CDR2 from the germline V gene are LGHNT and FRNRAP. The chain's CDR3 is CASAPGPGYEQYF. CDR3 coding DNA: TGTGCTAGTGCCCCAGGGCCCGGTTACGAGCAGTACTTC.

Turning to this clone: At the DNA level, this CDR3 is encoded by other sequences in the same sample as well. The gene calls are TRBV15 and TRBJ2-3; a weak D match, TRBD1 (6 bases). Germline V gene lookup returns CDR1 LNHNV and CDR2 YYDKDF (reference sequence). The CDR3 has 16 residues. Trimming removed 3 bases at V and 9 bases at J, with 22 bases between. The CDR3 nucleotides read TGTGCCACCAGCAGTCATTCCGGGACAAGGAGAGGAACGCAGTATTTT. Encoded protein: CATSSHSGTRRGTQYF.